Following are 23 T cell receptor beta chains from one sample sequenced in a study of post-analysis software for immune sequencing data. Study outcomes and limitations: Patients had higher frequencies than controls of about five TRBV segments, including TRBV5-6, TRBV5-1 and TRBV20-1.

Antigens for these TCRs are unknown. Unique molecular identifiers were built into the TCR beta cDNA libraries. Each CDR3 protein gets one entry after TCRdb re-called the PCR reads with MiXCR. The data contain almost 700,000 distinct CDR3 sequences, approximately 60% of them singletons. Sequenced material: blood. The receptors were gathered from a girl aged 2-9 years with multiple sclerosis.

The V gene is TRBV29-1, the J gene TRBJ2-7, with D perhaps matching TRBD2 (6 bases). V lost 7 bases to trimming and J lost 7 bases, with 17 bases between them. The CDR3 spans 12 residues. Per germline, CDR1 SQVTM and CDR2 ANQGSEA. The CDR3: CSASGSAGEQYF. The CDR3 DNA reads TGCAGCGCGTCTGGTTCCGCGGGGGAGCAGTACTTC.

V and J are TRBV4-2 and TRBJ2-2; 8 bases line up with TRBD2. This CDR3 comprises 15 residues. Losses at the gene ends were 0 bases for V and 3 bases for J; bases not matched to a gene: 0. In germline, CDR1 is LGHNA, CDR2 YNFKEQ. The CDR3 DNA follows: TGTGCCAGCAGCCAAGAACTAGCGGACACCGGGGAGCTGTTTTTT. Translation gives CASSQELADTGELFF.

This clonotype came up once. This chain links TRBV12-3 or TRBV12-4 with TRBJ1-5, with no clear D. The CDR3 runs 13 residues. The V end lost 2 bases, the J end lost 6 bases, and 8 bases lay between the germline ends. CDR3 sequence: CASSLRVAQPQHF. DNA of the CDR3: TGTGCCAGCAGTTTAAGGGTGGCTCAGCCCCAGCATTTT.

This clonotype was detected a few times. CDR3 loop: CASTQAVDTQYF. The DNA for the CDR3 is TGTGCCAGCACCCAGGCCGTGGATACGCAGTATTTT. The V call is TRBV11-2, the J call TRBJ2-3; D is unclear. The germline gives CDR1 SGHAT, CDR2 FQNNGV. This CDR3 spans 12 amino acids. V was cut by 7 bases and J by 6 bases, with 11 bases left in between.

The chain employs TRBV13 and TRBJ2-7, with 9 positions matching TRBD1. Germline V lookup: CDR1 PRHDT, CDR2 FYEKMQ (reference sequence). J was trimmed by 3 bases and V by 4 bases; bases with no gene match: 10. This CDR3 comprises 16 residues. The CDR3 DNA sequence: TGTGCCAGCAGCTCTTGGACAGGGGAGACTCACTACGAGCAGTACTTC. Its translation: CASSSWTGETHYEQYF.

The chain uses TRBV4-3 and TRBJ2-5; tentative D call: TRBD2 (5 bases). V was cut by 1 base and J by 5 bases, with 17 bases left in between. This CDR3 comprises 16 residues. Germline lookup yields CDR1 LGHNA and CDR2 YSLEER. The CDR3 bases are TGCGCCAGCAGCCAAGTCGCGGGCGTTCCGGGGGAGACCCAGTACTTC. It specifies CASSQVAGVPGETQYF.

The V and J genes are TRBV28 and TRBJ2-7; D uncertain. V lost 4 bases to trimming and J lost 3 bases, with 7 bases between them. The CDR3 is 12 residues long. Looked up from germline, CDR1 is MDHEN and CDR2 is SYDVKM. The CDR3 protein is CASSSSVYEQYF. Written as DNA, the CDR3 is TGTGCCAGCAGTTCTTCCGTCTACGAGCAGTACTTC.

The chain couples TRBV5-6 to TRBJ2-1, with D hard to call. CDR1 SGHDT and CDR2 YYEEEE come from the germline V gene. CDR3 length: 11 amino acids. Between the trimmed V and J ends, which lost 4 bases and 6 bases, there was a span of 5 bases. The CDR3 loop is CASSASNEQFF. The CDR3 bases are TGTGCCAGCAGCGCTTCCAATGAGCAGTTCTTC.

V gene TRBV10-3 combines with J gene TRBJ2-7; 9 nucleotides line up with TRBD1. This CDR3 region has 15 residues. Per the germline V gene, CDR1 is ENHRY and CDR2 is SYGVKD. V gave up 4 bases and J gave up 2 bases; unmatched junction bases: 6. The CDR3 DNA is TGTGCCATCAGTGGCCGAGGACAGGGGCCCTACGAGCAGTACTTC. Translation gives CAISGRGQGPYEQYF.

The chain has TRBV20-1 and TRBJ2-5; D gene ambiguous. Per germline, CDR1 DFQATT and CDR2 SNEGSKA (reference sequence). V gave up 2 bases and J gave up 5 bases, with 12 bases separating them. The CDR3 loop spans 13 amino acids. The CDR3 spells CSARSPPVETQYF. The CDR3 DNA is TGCAGTGCTAGATCCCCCCCAGTGGAGACCCAGTACTTC.

V is TRBV9 and J is TRBJ2-1; D tentatively fits TRBD1 or TRBD2 (5 bases each). V was pared by 0 bases and J by 5 bases, with 9 bases between. Germline V CDR1 and CDR2: SGDLS, YYNGEE. The CDR3 sequence is 14 residues long. The CDR3 protein is CASSVAWGNNEQFF. The CDR3 coding sequence is TGTGCCAGCAGCGTAGCGTGGGGGAACAATGAGCAGTTCTTC.

V gene TRBV12-3 or TRBV12-4 combines with J gene TRBJ1-5; D perhaps matches TRBD1 (6 bases). This CDR3 has 17 residues. Trimming shortened V by 6 bases and J by 0 bases, and 18 bases separated the two germline ends. CDR3 coding DNA: TGTGCCAGCAGGCCGACCGGGGGGGCGCTTAGCAATCAGCCCCAGCATTTT. Protein product: CASRPTGGALSNQPQHF.

V usage is TRBV12-3 or TRBV12-4 and J usage is TRBJ2-7; D is unclear. The CDR3 loop spans 13 amino acids. V was cut by 3 bases and J by 4 bases, with 10 bases left in between. CDR3 sequence: CASSFRLTYEQYF. DNA of the CDR3: TGTGCCAGCAGTTTTCGGCTGACTTACGAGCAGTACTTC.

The rearrangement uses TRBV5-1 and TRBJ2-5; D is ambiguous. The CDR3 length is 16 residues. V shed 0 bases and J shed 2 bases, with 14 bases lying between them. Germline CDR1 SGHRS, CDR2 YFSETQ. The CDR3 spells CASSLGATSIQETQYF. CDR3 coding DNA: TGCGCCAGCAGCTTGGGTGCGACATCGATACAAGAGACCCAGTACTTC.

The chain links TRBV5-1 to TRBJ1-2, with 7 bases lining up with TRBD1. The germline V gene encodes CDR1 SGHRS and CDR2 YFSETQ. The length of the CDR3 is 15 residues. V lost 3 bases, J lost 4 bases, and 9 bases stayed unmatched. CDR3 DNA: TGCGCCAGCAGCTCATATTCCGGGACAGCCTATGGCTACACCTTC. It is translated as CASSSYSGTAYGYTF.

The chain combines TRBV5-1 with TRBJ2-1, with a tentative D call TRBD1 (5 bases). Germline V gives CDR1 SGHRS, CDR2 YFSETQ. Trimming pared 0 bases from V and 13 bases from J, leaving 14 bases between. There are 13 residues in the CDR3. The CDR3 DNA reads TGCGCCAGCAGCTTGGAGGGGAAGGGCCAACAGTTCTTC. Residues: CASSLEGKGQQFF.

The CDR3 region is CASSSEGPGYTF. The CDR3 nucleotides read TGCGCCAGCAGCTCGGAAGGTCCCGGCTACACCTTC. This chain links TRBV5-1 with TRBJ1-2, with D uncertain. The CDR3 is 12 amino acids. CDR1 and CDR2 (germline): SGHRS, YFSETQ. V was trimmed by 3 bases and J by 8 bases, leaving 11 bases between them.

The chain links TRBV28 to TRBJ2-1; D possibly corresponds to TRBD2 (6 bases). Germline loops: CDR1 MDHEN, CDR2 SYDVKM. The CDR3 loop spans 15 amino acids. The V and J ends lost 6 bases and 4 bases respectively, with 16 bases between them. The CDR3 loop reads CASRERRAPYNEQFF. The CDR3 DNA reads as TGTGCCAGCAGAGAACGGAGGGCCCCTTACAATGAGCAGTTCTTC. The variable domain in full, with the rest retrieved from reference TRBV28 and TRBJ2-1, is DVKVTQSSRYLVKRTGEKVFLECVQDMDHENMFWYRQDPGLGLRLIYFSYDVKMKEKGDIPEGYSVSREKKERFSLILESASTNQTSMYLCASRERRAPYNEQFFGPGTRLTVL.

This clonotype has more than one count but fewer than ten. The chain recombines TRBV7-9 with TRBJ2-1, with no clear D. The CDR3 contains 13 residues. Germline CDR1 SEHNR, CDR2 FQNEAQ (reference sequence). Deletions cut 0 bases from V and 15 bases from J, with 15 bases between. The CDR3 is CASSLASYPDLFF. For the CDR3, the DNA is TGTGCCAGCAGCTTAGCGAGTTATCCGGATCTGTTCTTC.

The CDR3 is CASSLAMPRHADTQYF. The DNA for the CDR3 is TGTGCCAGCAGCTTGGCCATGCCCAGGCACGCAGATACGCAGTATTTT. The chain links TRBV5-6 to TRBJ2-3; D unclear. Germline-derived CDR1 and CDR2 are SGHDT and YYEEEE. The V and J ends lost 0 bases and 4 bases respectively, with 15 bases between them. This CDR3 region has 16 residues.

V and J are TRBV12-3 or TRBV12-4 and TRBJ1-2; D is undetermined. V was cut by 4 bases and J by 7 bases, with 16 bases left in between. CDR3 length: 14 amino acids. CDR3 protein: CASSSWEKASGYTF. The CDR3 DNA reads TGTGCCAGCAGTTCTTGGGAGAAGGCTTCTGGCTACACCTTC.

The J gene is TRBJ1-5, the V gene TRBV15; D is undetermined. Germline values: CDR1 LNHNV, CDR2 YYDKDF (reference sequence). This CDR3 region has 12 residues. With 4 bases removed from V and 5 bases from J, the gap between germline ends came to 6 bases. In nucleotides, the CDR3 is TGTGCCACCAGCATCCCATATCAGCCCCAGCATTTT. It codes for CATSIPYQPQHF.

This clonotype was observed a single time. The rearrangement joins TRBV6-1 to TRBJ2-3, with 13 bases identical to TRBD2. The CDR3 consists of 18 residues. V lost 5 bases to trimming and J lost 5 bases; unmatched junction nucleotides: 13. The germline CDR1 and CDR2 sequences are MNHNS and SASEGT. CDR3 loop: CASSPHPRLAGGEDTQYF. The DNA for the CDR3 is TGTGCCAGCAGTCCCCATCCACGACTAGCGGGGGGAGAAGATACGCAGTATTTT.